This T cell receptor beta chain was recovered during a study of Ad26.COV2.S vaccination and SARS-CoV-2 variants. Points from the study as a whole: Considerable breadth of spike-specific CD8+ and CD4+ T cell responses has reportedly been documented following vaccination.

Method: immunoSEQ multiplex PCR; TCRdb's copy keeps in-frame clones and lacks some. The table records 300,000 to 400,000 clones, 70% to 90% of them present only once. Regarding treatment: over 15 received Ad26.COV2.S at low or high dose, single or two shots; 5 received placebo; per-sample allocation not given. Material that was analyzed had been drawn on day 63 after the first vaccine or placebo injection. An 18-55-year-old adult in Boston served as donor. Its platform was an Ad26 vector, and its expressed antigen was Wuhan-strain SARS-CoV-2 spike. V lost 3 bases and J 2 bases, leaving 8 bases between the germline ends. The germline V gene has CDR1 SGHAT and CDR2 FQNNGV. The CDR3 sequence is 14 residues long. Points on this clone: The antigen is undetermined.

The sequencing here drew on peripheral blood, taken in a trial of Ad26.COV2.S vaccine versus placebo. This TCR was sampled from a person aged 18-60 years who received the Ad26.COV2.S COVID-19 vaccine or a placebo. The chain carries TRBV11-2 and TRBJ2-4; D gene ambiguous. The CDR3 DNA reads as TGTGCCAGCAGCTTCGGCCAGACCAAAAACATTCAGTACTTC. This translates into CASSFGQTKNIQYF.